What follows are 10 T cell receptor beta chains derived from one specimen sequenced in a study of cytomegalovirus exposure and HLA in healthy donors. The PCR had 60 Vbeta and 13 Jbeta primers. Produced via immunoSEQ multiplex PCR; TCRdb's table is partial and in-frame only. The sample carries about 130,000 clones, approximately 83% recorded once. Sequenced input: PBMCs. These receptors all stem from a girl aged 2 to 9 in good health and CMV-seronegative.

This clone was seen only once. This chain uses TRBV5-4 with TRBJ1-2, with D possibly being TRBD1 (6 bases). Trimming stripped 4 bases from V and 3 bases from J, with 13 bases between. This CDR3 has 14 residues. The germline V gene encodes CDR1 SGHNT and CDR2 YYREEE (reference sequence). The CDR3 region has the DNA TGTGCCAGCAGCCTGACAGGATCAGACTATGGCTACACCTTC. Amino acid sequence: CASSLTGSDYGYTF.

This clone was recorded a few times. As DNA, the CDR3 is TGTGCCAGCAGCTTATCAGGGGGCGACTCCTACGAGCAGTACTTC. Protein: CASSLSGGDSYEQYF. The chain has TRBV7-3 and TRBJ2-7; 8 bases align to TRBD1. Unmatched junction bases numbered 3, after V lost 2 bases and J lost 0 bases. The CDR3 is 15 amino acids. CDR1 is SGHTA and CDR2 is FQGTGA in the germline V gene.

This clone has more than one count but fewer than ten. This chain links TRBV7-2 with TRBJ1-2; D is ambiguous. The germline gives CDR1 SGHTA, CDR2 FQGNSA. This CDR3 comprises 12 residues. Trimming shortened V by 5 bases and J by 5 bases, and 9 bases separated the two germline ends. CDR3: CASSASRYGYTF. CDR3 coding DNA: TGTGCCAGCAGCGCCTCCCGGTATGGCTACACCTTC.

The chain recombines TRBV7-2 with TRBJ2-3, with a weak D call TRBD2 (5 bases). Trimming stripped 0 bases from V and 2 bases from J, with 9 bases between. Germline V CDR1 and CDR2: SGHTA, FQGNSA. This CDR3 is 15 amino acids long. CDR3 sequence: CASSLAGVSTDTQYF. Written as DNA, the CDR3 is TGTGCCAGCAGCTTAGCGGGAGTCTCCACAGATACGCAGTATTTT.

V gene TRBV2 combines with J gene TRBJ1-4, with 7 positions matching TRBD1. Germline V CDR1 and CDR2: SNHLY, FYNNEI. Trimming took 7 bases from V and 12 from J; bases not matched to a gene: 8. The CDR3 extends over 12 amino acids. The CDR3 DNA sequence: TGTGCCAGCACAATTGGTGACAGGGAACTGTTTTTT. Translated: CASTIGDRELFF.

This clone was found a few times. The chain recombines TRBV5-6 with TRBJ2-7, with 7 bases lining up with TRBD1. V gave up 2 bases and J gave up 3 bases; unmatched junction bases: 8. Germline assignment: CDR1 SGHDT and CDR2 YYEEEE. This CDR3 comprises 15 residues. The CDR3 nucleotides are TGTGCCAGCAGCTTCAAGGACAGGTTATACTACGAGCAGTACTTC. Protein: CASSFKDRLYYEQYF. Combining the CDR3 with reference TRBV5-6 and TRBJ2-7 gives the whole variable domain DAGVTQSPTHLIKTRGQQVTLRCSPKSGHDTVSWYQQALGQGPQFIFQYYEEEERQRGNFPDRFSGHQFPNYSSELNVNALLLGDSALYLCASSFKDRLYYEQYFGPGTRLTVT.

The chain carries TRBV19 and TRBJ1-5, with D perhaps matching TRBD1 (5 bases). There are 15 residues in the CDR3. CDR1 is LNHDA, CDR2 SQIVND, per germline (reference sequence). The ends were cut back, 8 bases at V and 1 base at J, with 15 bases in the middle. Written as DNA, the CDR3 is TGTGCCAGTGTCAGGGCCGAAGGGAGCAATCAGCCCCAGCATTTT. This sequence encodes CASVRAEGSNQPQHF.

The genes are TRBV19 and TRBJ1-1; tentative D call: TRBD1 (5 bases). The V gene lost 5 bases and the J gene lost 4 bases, with 11 bases spanning the gap. Germline V gene sequence: CDR1 LNHDA, CDR2 SQIVND (reference sequence). The CDR3 runs to 13 residues. The CDR3, as DNA: TGTGCCAGTAGTGGCGGGGACGGCACTGAAGCTTTCTTT. This codes for CASSGGDGTEAFF.

In nucleotides, the CDR3 is TGTGCCAGCAGCTACACTGTCAGAGAGGGCAGTTCACCCCTCCACTTT. It codes for CASSYTVREGSSPLHF. The chain links TRBV5-6 to TRBJ1-6; D unclear. The germline V gene has CDR1 SGHDT and CDR2 YYEEEE. There are 16 residues in the CDR3. V gave up 3 bases and J gave up 9 bases, with 19 bases separating them.

The chain employs TRBV10-2 and TRBJ2-7; 14 positions match TRBD2. The CDR3 is made up of 14 amino acids. Trimming took 8 bases from V and 1 from J; bases not matched to a gene: 1. Per germline, CDR1 WSHSY and CDR2 SAAADI. The CDR3 loop reads CASGTSGSSYEQYF. The CDR3 DNA is TGCGCCAGCGGGACTAGCGGGAGTTCCTACGAGCAGTACTTC.